The 11 T cell receptor beta chains presented below share a single source sample, sequenced in a study of tumor-infiltrating lymphocytes in primary liver carcinoma. The tissue used was unsorted bulk material of about 17-33 mg. RNA and DNA were co-extracted from it with the AllPrep DNA/RNA mini kit. A primer in the constant region served to generate TCR beta cDNA from 450 to 600 ng of total RNA. Library construction for TCR beta comprised three nested multiplex PCR rounds performed with slightly modified ARM-PCR. The first two PCR rounds used TRBV1-TRBV30 forward primers with a C-beta reverse primer, 10 cycles each. TCRdb re-called the multiplex PCR reads with MiXCR, one entry per CDR3 protein. This table holds about 84,000 distinct CDR3 sequences, about three quarters found once. Material: liver tumor tissue from sampling region 1. Subset reported: tumor region T1, superior pole. Every receptor here comes from a man in his forties or fifties with primary liver carcinoma and hepatitis B virus infection.

A remark on this clonotype: A read error may produce the germline difference seen at one junction end. The J gene is TRBJ2-2, the V gene TRBV5-1; D might be TRBD2 (5 bases). Germline-derived CDR1 and CDR2 are SGHRS and YFSETQ. The CDR3 totals 13 residues. The CDR3 here is CTSSLTEAGELLF. CDR3 nucleotides: TGCACCAGCAGCTTGACGGAAGCCGGGGAGCTGCTTTTT.

A remark on this clonotype: With a much larger clone just one base away, this may be a read error. V usage is TRBV30 and J usage is TRBJ2-7; a weak D match, TRBD1 (5 bases). Germline V gives CDR1 GTSNPN, CDR2 SVGIG (reference sequence). The CDR3 covers 14 residues. V lost 2 bases and J 1 base, leaving 12 bases between the germline ends. CDR3 in amino acids: CAWSIGATSYEQYF. CDR3 in DNA: TGTGCCTGGAGTATTGGGGCCACATCCTACGAGCAGTACTTC.

This chain links TRBV28 with TRBJ2-7; TRBD1 agrees at 12 bases. The CDR3 has 15 amino acids. The V segment lost 3 bases and the J segment 6 bases; nucleotides outside the gene matches: 6. Germline V gene lookup returns CDR1 MDHEN and CDR2 SYDVKM. The CDR3 coding sequence is TGTGCCAGCAGTTTGTGGGGACAGGGGGCATCCGAGCAGTACTTC. This gives the protein CASSLWGQGASEQYF.

Notes on this clonotype: One end of the junction does not line up with germline, which may come from a read error. The chain combines TRBV12-3 or TRBV12-4 with TRBJ1-2; D remains unclear. The length of the CDR3 is 13 residues. The CDR3 loop reads CASNRDENYGYTF. As DNA, the CDR3 is TGTGCCAGCAATCGCGATGAGAACTATGGTTACACCTTC.

A note on this clonotype: A clone one base away is much larger, so this may be a read error. The chain carries TRBV28 and TRBJ1-5; TRBD1 matches 10 bases. CDR1 is MDHEN, CDR2 SYDVKM, per germline. The CDR3 is 16 residues long. This CDR3 reads CVSRMTGGFNNQPQHF. The CDR3, as DNA: TGTGTCAGCAGGATGACAGGGGGCTTTAACAATCAGCCCCAGCATTTT.

This clonotype was counted a single time. The chain uses TRBV10-3 and TRBJ2-7, with D uncertain. Trimming pared 3 bases from V and 3 bases from J, leaving 15 bases between. This CDR3 spans 15 amino acids. The germline V gene has CDR1 ENHRY and CDR2 SYGVKD. The CDR3 DNA reads TGTGCCATCAGTGAAGTCTGGACGGCCCTCTACGAGCAGTACTTC. Residues: CAISEVWTALYEQYF.

Concerning this clonotype itself: A junction boundary mismatches the germline segment, possibly from a read error. The chain employs TRBV11-2 and TRBJ2-1; D not resolved. Looked up from germline, CDR1 is SGHAT and CDR2 is FQNNGV. The CDR3 is made up of 13 amino acids. CDR3 loop: CACCLNDAYEHFF. CDR3 nucleotides: TGTGCCTGCTGCTTAAATGATGCCTATGAGCACTTCTTC. The full variable domain, in which reference TRBV11-2 and TRBJ2-1 provide the parts outside the CDR3, is EAGVAQSPRYKIIEKRQSVAFWCNPISGHATLYWYQQILGQGPKLLIQFQNNGVVDDSQLPKDRFSAERLKGVDSTLKIQPAKLEDSAVYLCACCLNDAYEHFFGPGTRLTVL.

For this clonotype: One end of the junction varies from germline; a read error may be responsible. The chain recombines TRBV6-6 with TRBJ1-2; D uncertain. The CDR3 totals 16 residues. Germline lookup yields CDR1 MNHNY and CDR2 SVGAGI (reference sequence). The CDR3 region is CASSYSDMGANYGYSF. The CDR3, as DNA: TGTGCCAGCAGTTACTCTGACATGGGAGCTAACTATGGCTACAGCTTC.

The CDR3 nucleotides read TGCGCCAGCAGCCAAGATGCAGGCTCTGGCTACACCTTC. Its protein product is CASSQDAGSGYTF. This sequence joins TRBV4-1 and TRBJ1-2; no firm D call. Germline loops: CDR1 MGHRA, CDR2 YSYEKL. This CDR3 comprises 13 residues. V shed 0 bases and J shed 7 bases, with 9 bases lying between them.

A few counts support this clonotype. This chain connects TRBV2 to TRBJ2-6, with 8 positions matching TRBD1. V lost 9 bases to trimming and J lost 3 bases; unmatched junction nucleotides: 7. CDR3 size: 15 residues. The V gene's germline CDR1 is SNHLY and CDR2 FYNNEI. The CDR3 loop reads CARRTGKHGANVLTF. CDR3 bases: TGTGCCAGACGGACAGGGAAACATGGGGCCAACGTCCTGACTTTC.

In the case of this clonotype: This may be a read error: a much more frequent sequence differs by one nucleotide. V usage is TRBV20-1 and J usage is TRBJ1-1, with D perhaps TRBD1 (6 bases). The CDR3 sequence is 13 residues long. V dropped 3 bases and J dropped 3 bases, with 11 bases sitting between them. Germline CDR1 reads DFQATT; CDR2 reads SNEGSKA (reference sequence). CDR3 sequence reads: CSASPPGDTEAFF. The CDR3 nucleotides read TGCAGTGCTAGTCCGCCAGGGGACACTGAAGCTTTCTTT.